This T cell receptor beta chain was sequenced during a study of siplizumab effects on memory and regulatory T cells. Method: immunoSEQ multiplex PCR; TCRdb's copy keeps in-frame clones and lacks some. The sample records approximately 110,000 clones, 85% to 95% being singletons. Regarding this clone: Its antigen is as yet unknown.

Study-wide findings and caveats: Confirmation was lacking for the suppressive function of proliferating Tregs derived from siplizumab cultures.

The sequence was obtained from a human donor in good health. Sequenced input: CD4+ T cells sorted from blood.

CDR3 sequence (DNA): TGTGCCAGTAGTATGGACTTCCGCAAGGGGCCTAATGAAAAACTGTTTTTT. Its translation is CASSMDFRKGPNEKLFF. The chain joins TRBV19 to TRBJ1-4, with D perhaps TRBD1 (5 bases). Trimming pared 3 bases from V and 3 bases from J, leaving 17 bases between. This CDR3 spans 17 amino acids. The germline CDR1 and CDR2 sequences are LNHDA and SQIVND (reference sequence).